This T cell receptor (beta chain) comes out of a study of blood T cell repertoires in COVID-19. At the level of the study: The origin of the acute and convalescent COVID-19 samples was the United States, Italy and Spain.

Authors' data handling: The assay estimated nucleated cells by amplifying reference gene primers. Profiled with immunoSEQ multiplex PCR; TCRdb holds only in-frame clones, not every one. For V, J and clone size, that table is used; D and trimming come from the DNA. The data contain 50,000 or so clones, roughly nine tenths of them singletons. The TCR originated in a man between 65 and 85 years old with active COVID-19. Sequencing was carried out using peripheral blood.

The CDR3 nucleotides are TGCGCCAGCAGCCAAGATCGTTTTTCACCCCTCCACTTT. Encoded protein: CASSQDRFSPLHF. J is TRBJ1-6 and V is TRBV4-1; D is uncertain. Trimming pared 0 bases from V and 9 bases from J, leaving 6 bases between. Germline CDR1 and CDR2: MGHRA and YSYEKL. The CDR3 covers 13 residues.